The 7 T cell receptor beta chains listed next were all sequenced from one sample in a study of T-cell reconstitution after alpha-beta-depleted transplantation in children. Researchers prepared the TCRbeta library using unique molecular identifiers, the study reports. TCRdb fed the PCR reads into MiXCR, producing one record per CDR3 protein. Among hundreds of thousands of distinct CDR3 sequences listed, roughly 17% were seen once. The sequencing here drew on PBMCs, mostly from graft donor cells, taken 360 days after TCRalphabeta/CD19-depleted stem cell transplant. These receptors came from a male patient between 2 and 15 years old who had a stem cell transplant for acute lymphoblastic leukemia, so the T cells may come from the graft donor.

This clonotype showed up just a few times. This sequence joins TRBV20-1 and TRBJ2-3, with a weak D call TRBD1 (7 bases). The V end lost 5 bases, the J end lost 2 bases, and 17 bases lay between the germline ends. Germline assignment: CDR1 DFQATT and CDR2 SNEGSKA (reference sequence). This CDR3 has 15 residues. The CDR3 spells CSALRGEVYTDTQYF. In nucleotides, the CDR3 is TGCAGTGCTCTCAGGGGGGAGGTCTACACAGATACGCAGTATTTT.

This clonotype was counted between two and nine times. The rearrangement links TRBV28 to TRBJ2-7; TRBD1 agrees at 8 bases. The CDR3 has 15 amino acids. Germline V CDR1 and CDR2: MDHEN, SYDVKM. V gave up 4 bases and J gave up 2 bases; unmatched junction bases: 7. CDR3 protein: CASSYRGQDTYEQYF. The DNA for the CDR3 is TGTGCCAGCAGTTACCGGGGACAGGATACCTACGAGCAGTACTTC.

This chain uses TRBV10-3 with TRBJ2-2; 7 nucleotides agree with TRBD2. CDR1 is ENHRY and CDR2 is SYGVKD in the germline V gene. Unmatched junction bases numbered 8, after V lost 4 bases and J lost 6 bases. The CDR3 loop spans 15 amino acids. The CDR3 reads CAISAGIRGAGELFF. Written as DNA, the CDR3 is TGTGCCATCAGTGCGGGGATCCGGGGGGCCGGGGAGCTGTTTTTT.

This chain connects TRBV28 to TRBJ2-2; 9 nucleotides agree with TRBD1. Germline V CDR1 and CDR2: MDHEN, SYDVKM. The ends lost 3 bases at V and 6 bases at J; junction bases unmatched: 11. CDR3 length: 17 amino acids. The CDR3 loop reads CASSLGSGQGSSGELFF. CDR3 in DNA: TGTGCCAGCAGTTTGGGTTCGGGACAGGGTAGCTCCGGGGAGCTGTTTTTT. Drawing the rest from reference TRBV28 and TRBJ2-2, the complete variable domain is DVKVTQSSRYLVKRTGEKVFLECVQDMDHENMFWYRQDPGLGLRLIYFSYDVKMKEKGDIPEGYSVSREKKERFSLILESASTNQTSMYLCASSLGSGQGSSGELFFGEGSRLTVL.

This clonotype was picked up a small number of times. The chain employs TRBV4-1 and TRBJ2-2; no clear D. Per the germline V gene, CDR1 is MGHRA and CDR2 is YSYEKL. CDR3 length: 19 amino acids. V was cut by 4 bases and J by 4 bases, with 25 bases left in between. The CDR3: CASSRFVPWAALGTGELFF. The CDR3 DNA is TGCGCCAGCAGCCGCTTCGTTCCGTGGGCTGCGCTGGGCACCGGGGAGCTGTTTTTT.

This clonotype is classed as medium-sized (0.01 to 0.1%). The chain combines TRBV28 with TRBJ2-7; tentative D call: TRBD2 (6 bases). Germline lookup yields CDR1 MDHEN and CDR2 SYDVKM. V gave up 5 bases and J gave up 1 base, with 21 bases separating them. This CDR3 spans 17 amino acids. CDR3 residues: CASSPGVKLLGSYEQYF. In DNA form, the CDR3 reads TGTGCCAGCAGTCCGGGGGTAAAACTATTAGGTTCCTACGAGCAGTACTTC.

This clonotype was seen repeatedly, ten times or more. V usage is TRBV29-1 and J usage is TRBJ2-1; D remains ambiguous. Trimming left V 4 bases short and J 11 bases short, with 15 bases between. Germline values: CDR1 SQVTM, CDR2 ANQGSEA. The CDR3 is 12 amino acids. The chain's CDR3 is CSVVGWGAKQFF. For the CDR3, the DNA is TGCAGCGTTGTTGGGTGGGGTGCAAAGCAGTTCTTC.